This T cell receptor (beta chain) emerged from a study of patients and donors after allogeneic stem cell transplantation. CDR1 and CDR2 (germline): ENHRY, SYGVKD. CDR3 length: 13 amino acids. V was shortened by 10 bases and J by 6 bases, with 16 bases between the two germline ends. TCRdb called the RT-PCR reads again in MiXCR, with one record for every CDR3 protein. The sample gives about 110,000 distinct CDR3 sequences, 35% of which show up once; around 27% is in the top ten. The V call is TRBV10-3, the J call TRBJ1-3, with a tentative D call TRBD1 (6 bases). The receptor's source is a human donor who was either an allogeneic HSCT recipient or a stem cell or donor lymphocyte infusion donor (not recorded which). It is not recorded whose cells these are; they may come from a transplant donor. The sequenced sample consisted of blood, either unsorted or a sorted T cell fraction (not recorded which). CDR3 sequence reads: CATLQGAANTIYF. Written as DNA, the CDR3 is TGTGCCACTTTACAGGGTGCGGCAAACACCATATATTTT.